This T cell receptor beta chain was sequenced during a study of T cell changes during pregnancy in multiple sclerosis. Libraries were prepared by immunoSEQ multiplex PCR; TCRdb keeps only in-frame clonotypes and omits some of them. The sample has around 50,000 clones, approximately 90% seen once. Germline CDR1 ENHRY, CDR2 SYGVKD. The length of the CDR3 is 15 residues. Between the trimmed V and J ends, which lost 8 bases and 1 base, there was a span of 18 bases. The clonotype comes from a female donor with multiple sclerosis, enrolled in a pregnancy study. This rearrangement joins TRBV10-3 to TRBJ2-7; the D gene is possibly TRBD2 (6 bases). The sequences come from CD4+ T cells from peripheral blood mononuclear cells, collected in the second trimester of pregnancy. The CDR3 loop reads CAIGRPGRRSYEQYF. The CDR3 DNA sequence: TGTGCCATCGGAAGACCAGGGAGGAGGTCCTACGAGCAGTACTTC.